One and the same sample provided the 17 T cell receptor beta chains below, sequenced in a study of blood T cell repertoires in COVID-19. Profiled with immunoSEQ multiplex PCR; TCRdb holds only in-frame clones, not every one. Here the sample spans 400,000 to 550,000 clones, 87% being singletons. Material for sequencing was PBMCs or T cells enriched from blood (not recorded which). The receptors shown here come from a woman aged 18-29 years with acute COVID-19.

The V call is TRBV7-6, the J call TRBJ2-7, with D possibly being TRBD2 (6 bases). Germline V gene sequence: CDR1 SGHVS, CDR2 FNYEAQ. This CDR3 region has 15 residues. The V end was cut by 1 base, the J end by 6 bases, with 16 bases between. Here the CDR3 DNA reads TGTGCCAGCAGCTTAGAGCAGGGAGGTTGGGGCGAGCAGTACTTC. This gives the protein CASSLEQGGWGEQYF.

The gene calls are TRBV7-8 and TRBJ2-7; D might be TRBD1 (6 bases). Germline CDR1 is SGHVS and CDR2 is FQNEAQ. The V end was cut by 5 bases, the J end by 3 bases, with 17 bases between. The CDR3 length is 15 residues. CDR3 sequence: CASSPGARNLYEQYF. In DNA, the CDR3 is TGTGCCAGCAGCCCAGGGGCCCGGAACCTCTACGAGCAGTACTTC.

The CDR3 DNA follows: TGTGCCAGCAGCCTGACCCTTACATTCCCCGGGACTAGCGGGAGGGAGGTCTACTTC. Amino acids: CASSLTLTFPGTSGREVYF. The chain employs TRBV28 and TRBJ2-5; 16 nucleotides line up with TRBD2. This CDR3 comprises 19 residues. CDR1 is MDHEN, CDR2 SYDVKM, per germline. J was trimmed by 14 bases and V by 6 bases; bases with no gene match: 24.

J is TRBJ1-5 and V is TRBV18, with 7 bases aligning to TRBD1. The CDR3 consists of 15 residues. CDR1 is KGHSH, CDR2 LQKENI, per germline. The J segment lost 4 bases and the V segment lost 3 bases, leaving 6 bases of the junction unmatched. CDR3 in DNA: TGTGCCAGCTCACCTGACAGGGTGAGGAATCAGCCCCAGCATTTT. Residues: CASSPDRVRNQPQHF. Variable domain in full (rest from reference TRBV18 and TRBJ1-5): NAGVMQNPRHLVRRRGQEARLRCSPMKGHSHVYWYRQLPEEGLKFMVYLQKENIIDESGMPKERFSAEFPKEGPSILRIQQVVRGDSAAYFCASSPDRVRNQPQHFGDGTRLSIL.

This clone was observed a handful of times. The chain recombines TRBV29-1 with TRBJ2-1; possibly TRBD1 for D (6 bases). Germline-derived CDR1 and CDR2 are SQVTM and ANQGSEA. The CDR3 runs to 12 residues. With 4 bases removed from V and 3 bases from J, the gap between germline ends came to 7 bases. In DNA form, the CDR3 reads TGCAGCGTTGGAGGGGGCTACAATGAGCAGTTCTTC. Its translation: CSVGGGYNEQFF.

The rearrangement joins TRBV5-6 to TRBJ1-4; unclear D gene. Germline CDR1 and CDR2: SGHDT and YYEEEE. The CDR3 spans 13 residues. Trimming shortened V by 7 bases and J by 10 bases, and 17 bases separated the two germline ends. The DNA of the CDR3 is TGTGCCAGCGTAGACTCGACGCGGGGAAAACTGTTTTTT. As protein: CASVDSTRGKLFF.

This clone was seen once. The V gene is TRBV20-1, the J gene TRBJ1-1, with D uncertain. The CDR3 contains 11 residues. The V end lost 3 bases, the J end lost 6 bases, and 8 bases lay between the germline ends. CDR1 DFQATT and CDR2 SNEGSKA come from the germline V gene (reference sequence). The CDR3 here is CSASTFSEAFF. The CDR3 DNA sequence: TGCAGTGCTAGTACATTTTCTGAAGCTTTCTTT.

The chain joins TRBV27 to TRBJ1-3, with D unresolved. From germline, CDR1 is MNHEY and CDR2 SMNVEV (reference sequence). The CDR3 consists of 17 residues. Deletions cut 0 bases from V and 0 bases from J, with 12 bases between. Here the CDR3 DNA reads TGTGCCAGCAGTTTATCGGGTCAACGACACTCTGGAAACACCATATATTTT. Encoded protein: CASSLSGQRHSGNTIYF.

V and J are TRBV7-2 and TRBJ2-7; the D gene is possibly TRBD2 (5 bases). CDR1 and CDR2 from the germline V gene are SGHTA and FQGNSA. The CDR3 has 14 amino acids. The ends were cut back, 1 base at V and 2 bases at J, with 9 bases in the middle. The CDR3 loop is CASSLEIATYEQYF. In nucleotides, the CDR3 is TGTGCCAGCAGCTTAGAGATAGCGACCTACGAGCAGTACTTC.

For this clone: Its ends do not fully match the called genes, so a read error is possible. V and J are TRBV2 and TRBJ2-7; D is unclear. Germline V gives CDR1 SNHLY, CDR2 FYNNEI. This CDR3 contains 13 residues. DNA for the CDR3: TGTGCCAGCAGTGAAGCAAAGGCGAATTCCCCTAGTTTC. As protein: CASSEAKANSPSF.

The V gene is TRBV24-1, the J gene TRBJ2-1; a possible D gene is TRBD2 (7 bases). The germline V gene encodes CDR1 KGHDR and CDR2 SFDVKD. The CDR3 extends over 18 amino acids. The ends were cut back, 3 bases at V and 0 bases at J, with 17 bases in the middle. CDR3 DNA: TGTGCCACCAGTGATACTTCCGGGGGGCCTGGCTCCTACAATGAGCAGTTCTTC. This translates into CATSDTSGGPGSYNEQFF.

The gene calls are TRBV12-5 and TRBJ1-4, with 7 bases fitting TRBD1. V lost 1 base and J lost 13; bases outside the gene matches: 6. This CDR3 spans 13 amino acids. The germline V gene encodes CDR1 LGHNT and CDR2 FRNRAP. As DNA, the CDR3 is TGTGCTAGTGGTTTGGGAGGACAGGCCTCACTGTTTTTT. It codes for CASGLGGQASLFF.

J is TRBJ2-3 and V is TRBV4-3, with TRBD2 identical over 8 bases. Germline trimming cut 0 bases from V and 0 bases from J; bases unmatched to any gene: 5. From germline, CDR1 is LGHNA and CDR2 YSLEER. CDR3 length: 17 amino acids. In DNA, the CDR3 is TGCGCCAGCAGCCAAGATACTAGCGGATCTAGCACAGATACGCAGTATTTT. This sequence encodes CASSQDTSGSSTDTQYF.

This chain uses TRBV19 with TRBJ1-4; weak D call: TRBD1 (6 bases). The CDR3 length is 16 residues. The V end was cut by 7 bases, the J end by 0 bases, with 15 bases between. Germline CDR1 is LNHDA and CDR2 is SQIVND (reference sequence). CDR3 nucleotides: TGTGCCAGTACCTCCGACAGGTTTGCAACTAATGAAAAACTGTTTTTT. This translates into CASTSDRFATNEKLFF.

The chain combines TRBV19 with TRBJ1-2, with 7 bases matching TRBD1. Trimming took 6 bases from V and 3 from J; bases not matched to a gene: 13. This CDR3 region has 16 residues. From germline, CDR1 is LNHDA and CDR2 SQIVND (reference sequence). The CDR3: CASRSRTGALDYGYTF. CDR3 nucleotides: TGTGCCAGTAGGTCACGGACAGGCGCCTTGGACTATGGCTACACCTTC. The entire variable domain, with the rest obtained from reference TRBV19 and TRBJ1-2, is as follows: DGGITQSPKYLFRKEGQNVTLSCEQNLNHDAMYWYRQDPGQGLRLIYYSQIVNDFQKGDIAEGYSVSREKKESFPLTVTSAQKNPTAFYLCASRSRTGALDYGYTFGSGTRLTVV.

The chain couples TRBV6-6 to TRBJ1-1; the D is unclear. V was clipped by 2 bases and J by 3 bases, with 7 bases between them. The CDR3 is 13 amino acids. Germline lookup yields CDR1 MNHNY and CDR2 SVGAGI (reference sequence). CDR3 in DNA: TGTGCCAGCAGTTACGTCGGGGACACTGAAGCTTTCTTT. It yields the protein CASSYVGDTEAFF.

The chain has TRBV20-1 and TRBJ2-7; perhaps TRBD2 as D (6 bases). Per germline, CDR1 DFQATT and CDR2 SNEGSKA (reference sequence). The V end lost 3 bases, the J end lost 7 bases, and 13 bases lay between the germline ends. This CDR3 is built from 12 residues. The CDR3 DNA reads as TGCAGTGCTAGTTGGGGGACTCGGGAGCAGTACTTC. It is translated as CSASWGTREQYF.